This T cell receptor (beta chain) was profiled in a study of blood T cells in healthy people across ages. As concerns this clonotype: What it binds is not known.

Findings of the study overall: In the absence of known donor CMV status, changes in expanded clonotypes were possibly confounded. It was found that TCR beta diversity correlated strongly with the percentage of naive T cells.

A J-beta primer mix and a sample-barcoded 5' primer were used in a second PCR of roughly 7 to 12 cycles. Each cDNA molecule was tagged by a template-switch adaptor with 12 random nucleotides. Every sample gave at least 2.5 million paired-end reads containing CDR3. TCRdb reanalysed the 5' RACE reads using MiXCR and keeps one entry per CDR3 protein. The table lists 550,000 to 700,000 distinct CDR3 sequences, approximately 25% of them singletons. The CDR3 is 12 amino acids. Trimming left V 3 bases short and J 7 bases short, with 10 bases between. CDR1 is DFQATT, CDR2 SNEGSKA, per germline (reference sequence).

V usage is TRBV20-1 and J usage is TRBJ1-5; no clear D. The specimen was blood. This receptor was taken from a woman between 65 and 79 years old in good health. CDR3 DNA: TGCAGTGCTAGCACCCCCGGGCAGCCCCAGCATTTT. This translates into CSASTPGQPQHF.